These 9 T cell receptor beta chains were sequenced from one sample in a study of multiple sclerosis patients with progressive multifocal leukoencephalopathy. Method: immunoSEQ multiplex PCR; TCRdb's copy keeps in-frame clones and lacks some. The repertoire has some 30,000 clones, 85% to 95% of them found once; the top ten carry about 2%. Stated time point: before natalizumab initiation. Source material: PBMCs. These receptors were obtained from a man aged 25-40 years with multiple sclerosis.

Remarks on this clone: Germline is not matched at one junction end, which may reflect a read error. V gene TRBV4-3 combines with J gene TRBJ2-5; D not certain. CDR3 length equals 14 residues. Germline lookup yields CDR1 LGHNA and CDR2 YSLEER. This chain's CDR3 is CASSQGQIREPQYF. DNA for the CDR3: TGCGCCAGCAGCCAAGGCCAGATAAGAGAGCCCCAGTACTTC.

This clone was found once. The chain carries TRBV18 and TRBJ2-3; the match to TRBD2 covers 11 bases. With 1 base clipped from V and 5 bases from J, the junction kept 2 bases outside the gene matches. Germline V CDR1 and CDR2: KGHSH, LQKENI. The CDR3 covers 15 residues. CDR3 in DNA: TGTGCCAGCTCACCACGGCTAGCGGGAGGAGATACGCAGTATTTT. Translation: CASSPRLAGGDTQYF.

The chain couples TRBV18 to TRBJ2-5; TRBD2 is a possible D gene (6 bases). There are 15 residues in the CDR3. Germline lookup yields CDR1 KGHSH and CDR2 LQKENI. V was trimmed by 1 base and J by 5 bases, leaving 14 bases between them. CDR3 residues: CASSPRRGLGETQYF. The CDR3 DNA follows: TGTGCCAGCTCACCACGGAGGGGATTAGGGGAGACCCAGTACTTC.

CDR3: CASSLELQLNEQFF. In nucleotides, the CDR3 is TGTGCCAGCAGCTTAGAACTCCAGCTGAATGAGCAGTTCTTC. The rearrangement joins TRBV7-9 to TRBJ2-1, with D hard to call. Looked up from germline, CDR1 is SEHNR and CDR2 is FQNEAQ (reference sequence). V dropped 1 base and J dropped 7 bases, with 11 bases sitting between them. The CDR3 runs 14 residues.

This chain uses TRBV6-1 with TRBJ2-5, with unresolved D. Germline CDR1 MNHNS, CDR2 SASEGT. V was trimmed by 2 bases and J by 7 bases, leaving 11 bases between them. CDR3 length: 13 residues. CDR3 sequence reads: CASSEKAAVTQYF. The CDR3 bases are TGTGCCAGCAGTGAAAAAGCAGCTGTGACCCAGTACTTC.

The V gene is TRBV7-9, the J gene TRBJ2-3, with 7 bases identical to TRBD2. The CDR3 has 17 amino acids. J was trimmed by 2 bases and V by 0 bases; bases with no gene match: 8. Per the germline V gene, CDR1 is SEHNR and CDR2 is FQNEAQ (reference sequence). CDR3 sequence (DNA): TGTGCCAGCAGCTTAGCGTCGGCGGGAGTCCCCACAGATACGCAGTATTTT. This gives the protein CASSLASAGVPTDTQYF.

J is TRBJ2-7 and V is TRBV19, with TRBD1 matching 7 bases. Germline trimming cut 2 bases from V and 7 bases from J; bases unmatched to any gene: 8. Germline V lookup: CDR1 LNHDA, CDR2 SQIVND (reference sequence). The CDR3 length is 14 residues. This CDR3 reads CASSILVAGGEQYF. Here the CDR3 DNA reads TGTGCCAGTAGTATATTGGTGGCAGGGGGTGAGCAGTACTTC.

This rearrangement joins TRBV13 to TRBJ2-7; 8 bases align to TRBD2. Germline CDR1 PRHDT, CDR2 FYEKMQ (reference sequence). This CDR3 contains 15 residues. Trimming at V came to 6 bases and at J to 1 base, leaving 8 bases not matched to a gene. CDR3 sequence (DNA): TGTGCCAGCAGGTCAAGCGGGGGTTCTTCCTACGAGCAGTACTTC. Translating it yields CASRSSGGSSYEQYF.

This chain links TRBV14 with TRBJ2-5, with D possibly TRBD2 on 6 matching bases. The last part of the DNA fits TRBJ2-7 better; the J call may be wrong. The CDR3 has 14 amino acids. Looked up from germline, CDR1 is SGHDN and CDR2 is FVKESK. For the CDR3, the DNA is TGTGCCAGCAGCCAGGAGGGGAGATATTACGAGCAGTACTTC. Its translation: CASSQEGRYYEQYF.